This T cell receptor beta chain was sequenced during a study of early T cells in non-severe SARS-CoV-2 infection. As for the study in general: Unsorted whole-blood RNA was sequenced in bulk, leaving chains unpaired.

Individually, cDNA molecules had unique molecular identifiers attached to them. TCRdb re-called the 5' RACE reads through MiXCR, storing one row per CDR3 protein. The sample lists 55,000 to 70,000 distinct CDR3 sequences, around 6% occurring once. In this sample, this clonotype turned up many times. Antigen: not known. The study's findings and limits: Database matching using VDJdb favored anti-spike CD8 responses, with private and CD4 specificities left missing.

The clonotype originates from an adult who was a healthcare worker with PCR-confirmed SARS-CoV-2 infection or an uninfected control (not recorded which). The material sequenced was whole blood.

The DNA for the CDR3 is TGTGCCAGCATCCCCGGCGCGAGCACAGATACGCAGTATTTT. Amino acid sequence: CASIPGASTDTQYF. The chain has TRBV7-2 and TRBJ2-3; D gene uncertain. The germline V gene encodes CDR1 SGHTA and CDR2 FQGNSA. The CDR3 sequence is 14 residues long. The V end lost 7 bases, the J end lost 0 bases, and 11 bases lay between the germline ends.